This TCR beta chain came from a study of T-cell memory formation after mild COVID-19. Overall study findings and caveats: Contracting CD8+ clones were enriched in EMRA, CD4+ mainly in CM and EM. Cross-reactive memory appears to have joined, as suggested by some responding clones showing up in pre-infection memory.

Comments on this clonotype: No antigen is known for it.

From the 5' RACE reads, TCRdb called clonotypes with MiXCR, one entry per CDR3 protein. The sample includes about 560,000 distinct CDR3 sequences, about a fifth of them seen just once. The sequencing input was PBMCs or a T cell subset sorted from them (not recorded which). The TCR sequence derives from an adult woman who had mild COVID-19 (a few samples of this study predate the infection). Cell type and time point are not known.

The CDR3 coding sequence is TGCAGTGCTAGGGGTCCCGGGGGGAAACTGTTTTTT. It translates to CSARGPGGKLFF. The V gene is TRBV20-1, the J gene TRBJ1-4; D is possibly TRBD1 (5 bases). V dropped 3 bases and J dropped 11 bases, with 13 bases sitting between them. Germline CDR1 and CDR2: DFQATT and SNEGSKA (reference sequence). The CDR3 is made up of 12 amino acids.